One and the same sample provided the 27 T cell receptor beta chains below, sequenced in a study of regulatory T cells in long-lasting Graves disease. To make TCR beta libraries, researchers used iRepertoire HTBI primers and Arm-PCR of CDR3 regions. TCRdb reprocessed the multiplex PCR reads with MiXCR, giving one entry per CDR3 protein. This sample yields about 310,000 distinct CDR3 sequences, of which 22% are seen a single time; just over 55% belongs to the top ten. Time point here: persistent/refractory GD, antithyroid drugs over 5 years with positive TRAb. Generation of the TCR library employed RNA extracted from PBMCs. The sample here was peripheral blood mononuclear cells (PBMCs), taken when the disease was refractory, from a patient treated with antithyroid drugs. These TCRs come from a female donor with Graves disease.

This clonotype was detected ten times or more. The chain employs TRBV2 and TRBJ1-4; D uncertain. Germline-derived CDR1 and CDR2 are SNHLY and FYNNEI. V was pared by 8 bases and J by 1 base, with 11 bases between. This CDR3 comprises 14 residues. CDR3 sequence: CASQTTLTNEKLFF. CDR3 sequence (DNA): TGTGCCAGCCAAACAACCTTAACTAATGAAAAACTGTTTTTT.

This clonotype appeared a few times. V is TRBV20-1 and J is TRBJ2-1, with D perhaps TRBD1 (6 bases). The CDR3 is made up of 14 amino acids. Germline loops: CDR1 DFQATT, CDR2 SNEGSKA (reference sequence). V was pared by 5 bases and J by 9 bases, with 20 bases between. The CDR3 DNA sequence: TGCAGTGCTGACCGGCTAGGGGGATTTACTGAGCAGTTCTTC. Amino acid sequence: CSADRLGGFTEQFF.

This clonotype was counted a few times. The chain is built from TRBV7-2 and TRBJ2-5; 10 bases align to TRBD2. CDR1 and CDR2 from the germline V gene are SGHTA and FQGNSA. There are 13 residues in the CDR3. Trimming at V came to 8 bases and at J to 4 bases, leaving 4 bases not matched to a gene. The CDR3 spells CASLVAGGETQYF. The CDR3 DNA sequence: TGTGCCAGCTTAGTAGCGGGAGGAGAGACCCAGTACTTC.

This clonotype was picked up many times. The V and J genes are TRBV28 and TRBJ1-1; perhaps TRBD1 as D (5 bases). V was clipped by 6 bases and J by 1 base, with 12 bases between them. CDR1 and CDR2 from the germline V gene are MDHEN and SYDVKM. The CDR3 covers 14 residues. The CDR3 coding sequence is TGTGCCAGCAGCCCCCGGACACCGAACACTGAAGCTTTCTTT. Its translation is CASSPRTPNTEAFF.

There are many counts of this clonotype. The rearrangement joins TRBV28 to TRBJ2-4; a weak D match, TRBD2 (6 bases). The CDR3 sequence is 15 residues long. Trimming removed 2 bases at V and 0 bases at J, with 8 bases between. Germline V gene sequence: CDR1 MDHEN, CDR2 SYDVKM. The CDR3 loop is CASSLGTLAKNIQYF. The CDR3 region has the DNA TGTGCCAGCAGTTTAGGGACTCTAGCCAAAAACATTCAGTACTTC. The whole variable domain, remainder taken from reference TRBV28 and TRBJ2-4, is DVKVTQSSRYLVKRTGEKVFLECVQDMDHENMFWYRQDPGLGLRLIYFSYDVKMKEKGDIPEGYSVSREKKERFSLILESASTNQTSMYLCASSLGTLAKNIQYFGAGTRLSVL.

This clonotype has ten or more counts. This rearrangement joins TRBV6-1 to TRBJ1-5; 7 bases agree with TRBD1. CDR1 is MNHNS, CDR2 SASEGT, per germline. The CDR3 runs to 14 residues. V shed 4 bases and J 3 bases; nucleotides not matched to a gene: 3. CDR3: CASSVGQINQPQHF. Here the CDR3 DNA reads TGTGCCAGCAGTGTGGGACAGATCAATCAGCCCCAGCATTTT.

This clonotype was seen a few times. The V call is TRBV3-1, the J call TRBJ2-5; D may be TRBD2 (6 bases). V lost 1 base to trimming and J lost 1 base, with 13 bases between them. CDR1 and CDR2 (germline): LGHDT, YNNKEL (reference sequence). The CDR3 totals 16 residues. The CDR3 loop reads CASSQGTGVFQETQYF. The CDR3 nucleotides are TGTGCCAGCAGCCAAGGTACGGGAGTGTTCCAAGAGACCCAGTACTTC.

This clonotype was seen many times. This sequence joins TRBV6-5 and TRBJ2-7; 7 bases are shared with TRBD2. The CDR3 loop spans 15 amino acids. From germline, CDR1 is MNHEY and CDR2 SVGAGI. V shed 0 bases, J shed 3 bases, and the junction held 5 bases outside the gene matches. The CDR3 is CASSYSGGRGYEQYF. The CDR3 nucleotides read TGTGCCAGCAGTTACTCCGGCGGGAGAGGCTACGAGCAGTACTTC.

The chain links TRBV11-2 to TRBJ2-5, with TRBD1 matching 8 bases. The J call may be mistaken, given a closer DNA end match to TRBJ2-1. Germline V CDR1 and CDR2: SGHAT, FQNNGV. CDR3 size: 16 residues. Here the CDR3 DNA reads TGTGCCAGCAGCTTAGCCAGGGGGCGACCAAACAATGAGCAGTTCTTC. It specifies CASSLARGRPNNEQFF.

This clonotype was detected ten times or more. The rearrangement uses TRBV6-5 and TRBJ2-5; no clear D. Germline lookup yields CDR1 MNHEY and CDR2 SVGAGI. V was cut by 0 bases and J by 7 bases, with 12 bases left in between. The CDR3 totals 14 residues. The CDR3 DNA is TGTGCCAGCAGTTACTCGACCGAAGTGGGGACCCAGTACTTC. This encodes CASSYSTEVGTQYF.

This clonotype occurred a few times. The V gene is TRBV20-1, the J gene TRBJ2-7, with 7 positions matching TRBD1. This CDR3 has 13 residues. The V gene end was trimmed by 4 bases and the J gene end by 1 base; junction bases not matched to a gene: 4. Germline lookup yields CDR1 DFQATT and CDR2 SNEGSKA (reference sequence). CDR3 nucleotide sequence: TGCAGTGCTATTCCGGGACAGTCCTACGAGCAGTACTTC. Translation gives CSAIPGQSYEQYF.

This clonotype was observed many times. The chain combines TRBV7-9 with TRBJ2-5, with D unresolved. The length of the CDR3 is 12 residues. V was cut by 5 bases and J by 3 bases, with 7 bases left in between. From germline, CDR1 is SEHNR and CDR2 FQNEAQ (reference sequence). The CDR3 here is CASSRLEETQYF. Written as DNA, the CDR3 is TGTGCCAGCAGCCGGCTAGAAGAGACCCAGTACTTC.

A few counts support this clonotype. The J gene is TRBJ2-7, the V gene TRBV4-2; 9 bases align to TRBD1. With V trimmed by 0 bases and J by 3 bases, 3 bases remained unmatched. From germline, CDR1 is LGHNA and CDR2 YNFKEQ. This CDR3 comprises 15 residues. The CDR3 region has the DNA TGTGCCAGCAGCCAAGATTCGGGACAGGGCTACGAGCAGTACTTC. Translation: CASSQDSGQGYEQYF.

The chain employs TRBV5-1 and TRBJ2-7; 8 bases match TRBD2. This CDR3 is built from 16 residues. Germline V gene data show CDR1 as SGHRS and CDR2 as YFSETQ. Unmatched junction bases numbered 11, after V lost 4 bases and J lost 2 bases. The CDR3 protein is CASSPAGGRPTYEQYF. The CDR3 DNA reads as TGCGCCAGCAGCCCCGCGGGCGGGAGGCCAACCTACGAGCAGTACTTC.

This clonotype turned up a few times. V is TRBV5-6 and J is TRBJ2-7; 7 bases fit TRBD1. The germline V gene encodes CDR1 SGHDT and CDR2 YYEEEE. The CDR3 is 16 residues long. Losses at the gene ends were 5 bases for V and 2 bases for J; bases not matched to a gene: 13. CDR3 DNA sequence: TGTGCCAGCAGACGACCAGGAGGACAGGATACCTACGAGCAGTACTTC. Translating it yields CASRRPGGQDTYEQYF. Full variable domain (remainder filled in from reference TRBV5-6 and TRBJ2-7): DAGVTQSPTHLIKTRGQQVTLRCSPKSGHDTVSWYQQALGQGPQFIFQYYEEEERQRGNFPDRFSGHQFPNYSSELNVNALLLGDSALYLCASRRPGGQDTYEQYFGPGTRLTVT.

This clonotype has ten or more counts. The V and J genes are TRBV6-2 or TRBV6-3 and TRBJ2-2; D remains ambiguous. This CDR3 spans 13 amino acids. Germline CDR1 reads MNHEY; CDR2 reads SVGEGT. V lost 1 base to trimming and J lost 4 bases, with 4 bases between them. The CDR3 DNA follows: TGTGCCAGCAGTTACTTTCCCACCGGGGAGCTGTTTTTT. Translation: CASSYFPTGELFF.

CDR3 sequence (DNA): TGTGCCAGCAGTGGAGACTACAATGAGCAGTTCTTC. This gives the protein CASSGDYNEQFF. This chain uses TRBV2 with TRBJ2-1; D unresolved. The V and J ends lost 4 bases and 3 bases respectively, with 4 bases between them. The CDR3 is 12 residues long. Germline V lookup: CDR1 SNHLY, CDR2 FYNNEI. The variable domain in full, completed from reference TRBV2 and TRBJ2-1, reads EPEVTQTPSHQVTQMGQEVILRCVPISNHLYFYWYRQILGQKVEFLVSFYNNEISEKSEIFDDQFSVERPDGSNFTLKIRSTKLEDSAMYFCASSGDYNEQFFGPGTRLTVL.

J is TRBJ1-3 and V is TRBV4-2; no reliable D call. Germline CDR1 is LGHNA and CDR2 is YNFKEQ. CDR3 size: 17 residues. The germline V and J ends were trimmed by 0 bases and 0 bases, with 12 bases remaining between them. Here the CDR3 reads CASSQDSLAYSGNTIYF. For the CDR3, the DNA is TGTGCCAGCAGCCAAGATTCCCTAGCCTACTCTGGAAACACCATATATTTT.

V is TRBV25-1 and J is TRBJ2-7; D is ambiguous. V was pared by 4 bases and J by 3 bases, with 13 bases between. Germline assignment: CDR1 MGHDK and CDR2 SYGVNS. The CDR3 is made up of 14 amino acids. The CDR3 nucleotides are TGTGCCAGCAGTGGCGCTCGCAGCTTCTACGAGCAGTACTTC. This gives the protein CASSGARSFYEQYF.

This clonotype appeared a few times. V gene TRBV27 combines with J gene TRBJ2-7; D may be TRBD2 (6 bases). Trimming took 4 bases from V and 0 from J, leaving 10 bases between them. This CDR3 has 14 residues. CDR1 MNHEY and CDR2 SMNVEV come from the germline V gene (reference sequence). In DNA, the CDR3 is TGTGCCAGCAGTTCTCTAGCGAACTCCTACGAGCAGTACTTC. This sequence encodes CASSSLANSYEQYF.

This clonotype was observed many times. The V and J genes are TRBV28 and TRBJ1-1; perhaps TRBD1 as D (5 bases). V was trimmed by 3 bases and J by 4 bases, leaving 15 bases between them. This CDR3 has 15 residues. The germline V gene has CDR1 MDHEN and CDR2 SYDVKM. CDR3 sequence reads: CASSLPDTRPTEAFF. The DNA of the CDR3 is TGTGCCAGCAGTTTGCCGGACACCCGGCCCACTGAAGCTTTCTTT.

This clonotype has at least ten counts. The chain combines TRBV28 with TRBJ2-5, with D possibly matching TRBD1 (8 bases). V gave up 6 bases and J gave up 3 bases, with 14 bases separating them. The CDR3 length is 14 residues. Germline-derived CDR1 and CDR2 are MDHEN and SYDVKM. DNA for the CDR3: TGTGCCAGCAGAAACAGGGGGGGGGAAGAGACCCAGTACTTC. This translates into CASRNRGGEETQYF.

This clonotype was seen only a few times. The rearrangement joins TRBV20-1 to TRBJ2-7; 10 bases match TRBD2. The junction had 7 bases not matched to a gene; V was cut back by 4 bases and J by 4 bases. Germline-derived CDR1 and CDR2 are DFQATT and SNEGSKA (reference sequence). This CDR3 spans 14 amino acids. The CDR3 sequence: CSAKTSGLVYEQYF. The CDR3 nucleotides read TGCAGTGCTAAGACTAGCGGGCTCGTTTACGAGCAGTACTTC.

This clonotype was detected ten times or more. This chain connects TRBV5-1 to TRBJ1-1; TRBD1 agrees at 8 bases. The CDR3 length is 14 residues. The junction had 2 bases not matched to a gene; V was cut back by 3 bases and J by 1 base. Germline CDR1 is SGHRS and CDR2 is YFSETQ. In DNA form, the CDR3 reads TGCGCCAGCAGCTCGGGACAGGCGAACACTGAAGCTTTCTTT. This gives the protein CASSSGQANTEAFF.

This clonotype appeared a few times. The V call is TRBV20-1, the J call TRBJ2-1, with D tentatively TRBD2 (5 bases). Trimming left V 0 bases short and J 4 bases short, with 13 bases between. In germline, CDR1 is DFQATT, CDR2 SNEGSKA (reference sequence). The CDR3 covers 15 residues. CDR3: CSARDVDSEYNEQFF. CDR3 sequence (DNA): TGCAGTGCTAGAGATGTGGATAGCGAATACAATGAGCAGTTCTTC.

This clonotype was picked up many times. The chain uses TRBV7-9 and TRBJ2-5; a possible D gene is TRBD1 (6 bases). V lost 5 bases and J lost 2, with 12 bases in between. Germline V gene lookup returns CDR1 SEHNR and CDR2 FQNEAQ (reference sequence). This CDR3 is 14 amino acids long. The CDR3 region is CASSEDSRQETQYF. DNA for the CDR3: TGTGCCAGCAGCGAGGACAGCCGACAAGAGACCCAGTACTTC.

This clonotype was observed a few times. This chain joins TRBV18 and TRBJ2-7; 10 nucleotides line up with TRBD2. The CDR3 covers 14 residues. V trimming: 4 bases; J trimming: 5 bases; junction bases outside the gene matches: 5. CDR1 is KGHSH and CDR2 is LQKENI in the germline V gene. Here the CDR3 reads CASSRVSGRDEQYF. The CDR3 nucleotides are TGTGCCAGCTCACGGGTAAGCGGGAGGGACGAGCAGTACTTC.